This paragraph covers one T cell receptor (beta chain) sequence. The V gene's germline CDR1 is MNHEY and CDR2 SVGAGI. This CDR3 has 15 amino acids. V lost 6 bases, J lost 2 bases, and 15 bases lay in between. The data originate from a study of OX40 agonist ivuxolimab in advanced cancers. The repertoire was sequenced with immunoSEQ multiplex PCR; TCRdb's copy has only in-frame clones and lacks some. The top ten clones hold 1.3% to 1.5% of a sample with about 86,000 clones, 87% of them seen once. The sequence was collected from an adult with an advanced solid tumor such as melanoma, head and neck, liver or kidney cancer. The V call is TRBV6-5, the J call TRBJ2-3; no clear D gene. This material consisted of CD4+ or CD8+ T cells sorted from blood, taken in a trial of the OX40 agonist ivuxolimab. This CDR3 is CASSDTTHYTDTQYF. The CDR3 DNA reads TGTGCCAGCAGCGACACGACACACTACACAGATACGCAGTATTTT.